This record looks at one TCR beta chain sequence and its context. TCRdb keeps only in-frame clones here, not all; method: immunoSEQ multiplex PCR. Of 9,500 to 15,000 clones listed, 70% to 85% are singletons. The data originate from a study of sequential checkpoint blockade in melanoma. Trimming removed 5 bases from V and 11 bases from J; junction bases left unmatched: 7. Germline CDR1 is MGHRA and CDR2 is YSYEKL. The CDR3 spans 13 residues. Treatment noted: randomized to nivolumab then ipilimumab (arm A) or the reverse (arm B). PBMC sorting kept live CD3+CD8+ cells without CD19 or CD56. The chain joins TRBV4-1 to TRBJ2-3; 10 positions agree with TRBD2. The source material was CD8+ T cells sorted from blood (inferred from file names), sampled from a patient given nivolumab and ipilimumab in sequence. The sequence was collected from a human donor with melanoma. The CDR3: CASSEGTSVGQYF. In DNA form, the CDR3 reads TGCGCCAGCAGCGAAGGGACTAGCGTGGGGCAGTATTTT.